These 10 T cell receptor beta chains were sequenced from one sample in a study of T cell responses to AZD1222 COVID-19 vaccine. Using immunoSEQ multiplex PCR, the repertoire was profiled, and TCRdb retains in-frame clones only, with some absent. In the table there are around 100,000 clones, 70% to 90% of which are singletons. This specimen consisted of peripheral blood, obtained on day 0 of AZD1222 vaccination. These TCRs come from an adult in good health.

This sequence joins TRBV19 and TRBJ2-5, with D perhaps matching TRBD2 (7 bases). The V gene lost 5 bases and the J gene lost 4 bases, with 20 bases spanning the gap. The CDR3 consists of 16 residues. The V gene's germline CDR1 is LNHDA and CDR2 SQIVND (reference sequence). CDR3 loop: CASSPVGGLDVETQYF. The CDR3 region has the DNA TGTGCCAGTAGTCCAGTGGGGGGGCTCGATGTAGAGACCCAGTACTTC.

CDR3 DNA: TGTGCCAGCAGTTTCAAGGACGCGGGCACTGAAGCTTTCTTT. It encodes CASSFKDAGTEAFF. The chain uses TRBV27 and TRBJ1-1; D call uncertain. This CDR3 is built from 14 residues. Germline assignment: CDR1 MNHEY and CDR2 SMNVEV (reference sequence). With 3 bases removed from V and 4 bases from J, the gap between germline ends came to 12 bases.

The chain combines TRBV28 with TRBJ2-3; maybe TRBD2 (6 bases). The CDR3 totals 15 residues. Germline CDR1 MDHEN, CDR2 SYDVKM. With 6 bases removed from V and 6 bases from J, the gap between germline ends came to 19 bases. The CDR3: CASSRGGPGSDTQYF. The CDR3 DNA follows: TGTGCCAGCAGCAGAGGAGGGCCAGGATCGGATACGCAGTATTTT.

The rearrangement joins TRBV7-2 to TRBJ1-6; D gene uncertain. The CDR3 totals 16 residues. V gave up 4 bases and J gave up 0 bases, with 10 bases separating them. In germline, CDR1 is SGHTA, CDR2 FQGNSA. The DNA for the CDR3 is TGTGCCAGCAGCTCGAGATGGTCCTCCTATAATTCACCCCTCCACTTT. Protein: CASSSRWSSYNSPLHF.

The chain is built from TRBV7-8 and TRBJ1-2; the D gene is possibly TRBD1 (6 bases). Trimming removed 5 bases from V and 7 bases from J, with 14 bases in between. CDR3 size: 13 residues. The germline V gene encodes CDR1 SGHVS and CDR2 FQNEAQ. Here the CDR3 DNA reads TGTGCCAGCAGCCTCTTCGGGGGCCGTGGCTACACCTTC. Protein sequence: CASSLFGGRGYTF. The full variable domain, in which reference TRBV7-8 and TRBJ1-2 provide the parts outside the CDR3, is GAGVSQSPRYKVAKRGQDVALRCDPISGHVSLFWYQQALGQGPEFLTYFQNEAQLDKSGLPSDRFFAERPEGSVSTLKIQRTQQEDSAVYLCASSLFGGRGYTFGSGTRLTVV.

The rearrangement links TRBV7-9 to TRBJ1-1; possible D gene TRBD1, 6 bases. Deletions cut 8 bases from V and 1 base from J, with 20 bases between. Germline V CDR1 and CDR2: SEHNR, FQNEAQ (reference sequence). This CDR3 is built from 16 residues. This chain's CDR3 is CASSLAPGRGNTEAFF. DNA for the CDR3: TGTGCCAGCTCGCTAGCGCCGGGCAGGGGGAACACTGAAGCTTTCTTT.

The CDR3 reads CASSLSGGGQETQYF. DNA for the CDR3: TGTGCCAGCAGCTTGTCAGGGGGGGGTCAAGAGACCCAGTACTTC. V and J are TRBV7-9 and TRBJ2-5, with D possibly being TRBD1 or TRBD2 (7 bases each). CDR1 and CDR2 (germline): SEHNR, FQNEAQ (reference sequence). Trimming took 3 bases from V and 2 from J, leaving 13 bases between them. The CDR3 has 15 residues. The full variable domain, rest sourced from reference TRBV7-9 and TRBJ2-5, is DTGVSQNPRHKITKRGQNVTFRCDPISEHNRLYWYRQTLGQGPEFLTYFQNEAQLEKSRLLSDRFSAERPKGSFSTLEIQRTEQGDSAMYLCASSLSGGGQETQYFGPGTRLLVL.

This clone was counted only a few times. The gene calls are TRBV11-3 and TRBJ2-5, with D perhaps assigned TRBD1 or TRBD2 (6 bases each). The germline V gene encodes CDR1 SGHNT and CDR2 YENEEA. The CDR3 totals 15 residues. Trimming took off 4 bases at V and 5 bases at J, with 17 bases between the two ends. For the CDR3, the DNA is TGTGCCAGCAGCTCCCACCGGGGGCGGGTTGAGACCCAGTACTTC. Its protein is CASSSHRGRVETQYF.

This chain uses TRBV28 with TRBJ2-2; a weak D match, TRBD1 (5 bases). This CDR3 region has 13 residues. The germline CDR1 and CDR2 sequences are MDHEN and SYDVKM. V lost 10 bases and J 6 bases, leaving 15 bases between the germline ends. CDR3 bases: TGTGCCACCCCCGGCAGGGCGTCCGGGGAGCTGTTTTTT. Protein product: CATPGRASGELFF.

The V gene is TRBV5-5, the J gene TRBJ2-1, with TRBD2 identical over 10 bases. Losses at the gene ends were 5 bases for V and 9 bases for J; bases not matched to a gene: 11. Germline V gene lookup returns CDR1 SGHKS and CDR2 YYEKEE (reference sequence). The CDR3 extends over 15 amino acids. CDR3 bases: TGTGCCAGCAGTCGGGGAGCGGGAGGGCAGGGTGAGCAGTTCTTC. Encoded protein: CASSRGAGGQGEQFF.